Listed here are 13 T cell receptor beta chains from one sample, sequenced in a study of response to subunit inactivated influenza vaccine. TCRdb reprocessed the RT-PCR reads with MiXCR, giving one entry per CDR3 protein. The table lists 550,000 to 800,000 distinct CDR3 sequences, around 16% of them singletons, with approximately 10% in the top ten. Sequencing was performed on PBMCs from blood, taken 11 to 12 days after vaccination. These receptors were collected from a man aged 45 to 65 who received an inactivated influenza vaccine.

The chain recombines TRBV30 with TRBJ2-7; 13 bases align to TRBD2. The CDR3 is made up of 13 amino acids. Losses at the gene ends were 4 bases for V and 6 bases for J; bases not matched to a gene: 3. Germline V gene data show CDR1 as GTSNPN and CDR2 as SVGIG (reference sequence). The DNA of the CDR3 is TGTGCCTGGAAACTAGCGGGGGGGTCCGAGCAGTACTTC. Translated: CAWKLAGGSEQYF.

This clonotype was seen more than once but under ten times. V and J are TRBV3-1 and TRBJ2-1, with D possibly matching TRBD2 (6 bases). Germline V gene data show CDR1 as LGHDT and CDR2 as YNNKEL (reference sequence). This CDR3 has 15 residues. The V end lost 2 bases, the J end lost 8 bases, and 16 bases lay between the germline ends. The CDR3 bases are TGTGCCAGCAGCCAACTAAGGGGACTCTTAGATGAGCAGTTCTTC. Residues: CASSQLRGLLDEQFF.

CDR3 amino acids: CATSEPGTGGELFF. The CDR3 DNA reads as TGTGCCACCAGTGAGCCCGGGACAGGCGGGGAGCTGTTTTTT. This rearrangement joins TRBV24-1 to TRBJ2-2; 8 nucleotides match TRBD1. The length of the CDR3 is 14 residues. Germline trimming cut 4 bases from V and 7 bases from J; bases unmatched to any gene: 4. Germline lookup yields CDR1 KGHDR and CDR2 SFDVKD.

The chain has TRBV7-8 and TRBJ2-2, with D perhaps matching TRBD1 or TRBD2 (6 bases each). This CDR3 spans 16 amino acids. Trimming cost V 4 bases and J 0 bases, with 12 bases left between them. Per the germline V gene, CDR1 is SGHVS and CDR2 is FQNEAQ. The CDR3 reads CASSSLRGANTGELFF. CDR3 in DNA: TGTGCCAGCAGCTCGCTTAGGGGGGCGAACACCGGGGAGCTGTTTTTT.

The chain links TRBV2 to TRBJ2-3; 7 bases are shared with TRBD2. This CDR3 is built from 15 residues. The V segment lost 10 bases and the J segment 4 bases; nucleotides outside the gene matches: 14. Germline V gene lookup returns CDR1 SNHLY and CDR2 FYNNEI. CDR3 bases: TGTGCCATCAATGAGGAAGGGACTATCCCAGATACGCAGTATTTT. Its protein is CAINEEGTIPDTQYF.

This clonotype was counted between two and nine times. The chain recombines TRBV28 with TRBJ1-1, with D uncertain. Per the germline V gene, CDR1 is MDHEN and CDR2 is SYDVKM. The CDR3 totals 12 residues. V was trimmed by 2 bases and J by 4 bases, leaving 5 bases between them. DNA for the CDR3: TGTGCCAGCAGTTTAAAGGCCACTGAAGCTTTCTTT. This translates into CASSLKATEAFF. The full variable domain, with the rest looked up from reference TRBV28 and TRBJ1-1, is DVKVTQSSRYLVKRTGEKVFLECVQDMDHENMFWYRQDPGLGLRLIYFSYDVKMKEKGDIPEGYSVSREKKERFSLILESASTNQTSMYLCASSLKATEAFFGQGTRLTVV.

In its sample, this clonotype was seen many times. The CDR3 DNA reads as TGCAGTGCTTATAGCGGAAGAGGTTCAGATACGCAGTATTTT. As protein: CSAYSGRGSDTQYF. The chain links TRBV20-1 to TRBJ2-3; tentative D call: TRBD2 (6 bases). Trimming left V 5 bases short and J 4 bases short, with 16 bases between. The CDR3 consists of 14 residues. Looked up from germline, CDR1 is DFQATT and CDR2 is SNEGSKA (reference sequence).

The chain joins TRBV6-2 or TRBV6-3 to TRBJ2-7; 8 bases are a match to TRBD1. Germline CDR1 MNHEY, CDR2 SVGEGT. The CDR3 totals 15 residues. The ends lost 6 bases at V and 3 bases at J; junction bases unmatched: 10. This CDR3 is CASSLTGGRNYEQYF. For the CDR3, the DNA is TGTGCCAGCAGCTTAACAGGGGGTAGAAACTACGAGCAGTACTTC.

This sequence joins TRBV7-2 and TRBJ2-3, with 11 bases identical to TRBD2. With V trimmed by 4 bases and J by 0 bases, 6 bases remained unmatched. From germline, CDR1 is SGHTA and CDR2 FQGNSA. This CDR3 spans 17 amino acids. CDR3 region: CASSYSGGVLSTDTQYF. DNA of the CDR3: TGTGCCAGCAGCTATAGCGGGGGGGTCCTTAGCACAGATACGCAGTATTTT.

This clonotype was detected ten times or more. The chain links TRBV7-8 to TRBJ2-1, with 10 bases fitting TRBD2. This CDR3 spans 15 amino acids. The V segment lost 5 bases and the J segment 4 bases; nucleotides outside the gene matches: 5. Germline-derived CDR1 and CDR2 are SGHVS and FQNEAQ. DNA of the CDR3: TGTGCCAGCAGCCCGGGACTAGCGAGGTACAATGAGCAGTTCTTC. Its protein product is CASSPGLARYNEQFF. Together with reference TRBV7-8 and TRBJ2-1, the CDR3 gives the full variable domain: GAGVSQSPRYKVAKRGQDVALRCDPISGHVSLFWYQQALGQGPEFLTYFQNEAQLDKSGLPSDRFFAERPEGSVSTLKIQRTQQEDSAVYLCASSPGLARYNEQFFGPGTRLTVL.

This clonotype has only a few counts. V is TRBV27 and J is TRBJ2-2; 7 nucleotides agree with TRBD2. From germline, CDR1 is MNHEY and CDR2 SMNVEV (reference sequence). This CDR3 is 17 amino acids long. The V gene end was trimmed by 0 bases and the J gene end by 2 bases; junction bases not matched to a gene: 6. The CDR3 bases are TGTGCCAGCAGTTTATCGCCGGGGGGTGTAAACACCGGGGAGCTGTTTTTT. Translation: CASSLSPGGVNTGELFF.

This clonotype was observed a handful of times. The V gene is TRBV6-1, the J gene TRBJ2-1, with D possibly TRBD1 on 6 matching bases. V was pared by 6 bases and J by 8 bases, with 11 bases between. The CDR3 is 12 residues long. From germline, CDR1 is MNHNS and CDR2 SASEGT. CDR3 protein: CASREQGHEQFF. The CDR3 coding sequence is TGTGCCAGCAGAGAACAGGGCCATGAGCAGTTCTTC.

The chain links TRBV10-3 to TRBJ1-2; TRBD1 might be the D (5 bases). Germline-derived CDR1 and CDR2 are ENHRY and SYGVKD. V was pared by 10 bases and J by 1 base, with 10 bases between. CDR3 length equals 12 residues. The CDR3 loop is CASRDLNYGYTF. The DNA for the CDR3 is TGTGCCAGCCGGGACCTTAACTATGGCTACACCTTC.